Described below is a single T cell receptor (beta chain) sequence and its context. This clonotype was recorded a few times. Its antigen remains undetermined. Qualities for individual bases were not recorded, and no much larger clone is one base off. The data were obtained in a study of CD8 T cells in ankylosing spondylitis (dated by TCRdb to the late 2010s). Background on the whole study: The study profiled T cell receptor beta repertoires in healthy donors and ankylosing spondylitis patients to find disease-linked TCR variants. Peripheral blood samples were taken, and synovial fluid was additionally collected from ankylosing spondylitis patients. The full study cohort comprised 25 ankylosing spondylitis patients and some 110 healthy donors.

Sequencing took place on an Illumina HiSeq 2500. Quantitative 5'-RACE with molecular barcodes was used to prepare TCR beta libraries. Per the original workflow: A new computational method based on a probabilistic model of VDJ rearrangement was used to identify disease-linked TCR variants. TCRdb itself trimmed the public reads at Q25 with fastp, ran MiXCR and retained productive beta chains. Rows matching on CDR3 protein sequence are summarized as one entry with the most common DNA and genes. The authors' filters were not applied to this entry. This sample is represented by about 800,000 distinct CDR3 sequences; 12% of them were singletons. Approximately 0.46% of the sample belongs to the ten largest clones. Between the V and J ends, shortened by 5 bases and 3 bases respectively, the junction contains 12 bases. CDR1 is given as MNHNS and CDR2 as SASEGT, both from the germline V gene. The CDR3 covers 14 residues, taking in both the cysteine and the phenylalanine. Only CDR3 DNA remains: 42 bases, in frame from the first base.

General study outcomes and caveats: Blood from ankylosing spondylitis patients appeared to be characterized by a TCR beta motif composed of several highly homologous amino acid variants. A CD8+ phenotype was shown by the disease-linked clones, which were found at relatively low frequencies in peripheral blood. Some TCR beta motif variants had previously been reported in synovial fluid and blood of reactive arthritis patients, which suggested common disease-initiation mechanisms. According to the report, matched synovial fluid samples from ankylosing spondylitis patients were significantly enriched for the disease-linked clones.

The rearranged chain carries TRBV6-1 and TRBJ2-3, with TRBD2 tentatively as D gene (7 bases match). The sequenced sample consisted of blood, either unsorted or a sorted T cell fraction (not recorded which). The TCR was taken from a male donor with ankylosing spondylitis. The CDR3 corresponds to CASSTGGRTDTQYF. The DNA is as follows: TGTGCCAGCAGTACCGGGGGGCGGACAGATACGCAGTATTTT.